What follows are 5 T cell receptor beta chains derived from one specimen sequenced in a study of CD8+CD57+ T cells in acquired aplastic anemia. The sequenced patients had an expansion of CD8+CD57+ cells seen by flow cytometry. Genomic DNA provided the template from which TCR beta VDJ and CDR3 profiles were obtained. TCRdb reprocessed the reads with MiXCR, giving one entry per CDR3 protein. The table includes approximately 150,000 distinct CDR3 sequences, roughly 50% detected once. The sample was sorted CD4+, CD8+, or CD8+CD57+ T cells (not recorded which) from PBMCs. These receptors were collected from a human donor with aplastic anemia.

The CDR3 sequence is CSAKGLAQRLARTDTQYF. The CDR3 coding sequence is TGCAGTGCCAAAGGTCTTGCGCAACGACTAGCGCGCACAGATACGCAGTATTTT. V usage is TRBV20-1 and J usage is TRBJ2-3; 8 positions match TRBD2. V dropped 6 bases and J dropped 1; count of bases not matched to a gene: 18. CDR3 size: 18 residues. CDR1 is DFQATT and CDR2 is SNEGSKA in the germline V gene (reference sequence).

The chain employs TRBV7-3 and TRBJ2-7, with 11 bases identical to TRBD2. The junction had 8 bases not matched to a gene; V was cut back by 3 bases and J by 7 bases. This CDR3 contains 15 residues. The germline CDR1 and CDR2 sequences are SGHTA and FQGTGA. The CDR3 DNA reads TGTGCCAGCAGCTTTAGGCTAGCGGGAGGCTTGGAGCAGTACTTC. Protein product: CASSFRLAGGLEQYF.

CDR3 sequence (DNA): TGTGCCAGCAGACCAGGTAGCGAAGAGACCCAGTACTTC. As protein: CASRPGSEETQYF. This chain links TRBV2 with TRBJ2-5; perhaps TRBD2 as D (5 bases). The CDR3 is 13 amino acids. The germline CDR1 and CDR2 sequences are SNHLY and FYNNEI. Deletions cut 6 bases from V and 3 bases from J, with 11 bases between. Drawing the rest from reference TRBV2 and TRBJ2-5, the complete variable domain is EPEVTQTPSHQVTQMGQEVILRCVPISNHLYFYWYRQILGQKVEFLVSFYNNEISEKSEIFDDQFSVERPDGSNFTLKIRSTKLEDSAMYFCASRPGSEETQYFGPGTRLLVL.

The rearrangement uses TRBV29-1 and TRBJ1-6, with 8 bases fitting TRBD1. CDR1 SQVTM and CDR2 ANQGSEA come from the germline V gene. CDR3 length: 14 amino acids. DNA for the CDR3: TGCACCGGTAGGGGGACAGGAGTTAATTCACCCCTCCACTTT. Translated: CTGRGTGVNSPLHF.

This clonotype was picked up many times. The rearrangement links TRBV12-3 or TRBV12-4 to TRBJ1-1; the D is unclear. The length of the CDR3 is 17 residues. The V gene lost 0 bases and the J gene lost 0 bases, with 14 bases spanning the gap. The CDR3 bases are TGTGCCAGCAGTTTAGCGGCCGGTAGCATATTGAACACTGAAGCTTTCTTT. It yields the protein CASSLAAGSILNTEAFF.